This T cell receptor beta chain was obtained from a study of blood T cells in healthy people across ages. Sample-barcoded 5' priming and a J-beta primer mix drove a second PCR of roughly 7 to 11 cycles. TCRdb itself ran the 5' RACE reads through MiXCR, one entry per CDR3 protein. This sample has about 810,000 distinct CDR3 sequences, with roughly 40% found just once. Per sample, at least 5 micrograms of total RNA were extracted. The germline gives CDR1 SGHRS, CDR2 YFSETQ. This CDR3 contains 16 residues. V lost 3 bases and J 1 base, leaving 16 bases between the germline ends. This chain uses TRBV5-1 with TRBJ1-1, with D tentatively TRBD1 (5 bases). The sample consisted of blood. This sequence was found in a man aged 18 to 35 in good health. The chain's CDR3 is CASSSGMDIENTEAFF. The CDR3 DNA sequence: TGCGCCAGCAGCTCGGGGATGGACATCGAGAACACTGAAGCTTTCTTT.